The sequence of this T cell receptor (beta chain) was determined in a study of blood T cell repertoires in COVID-19. Study overall: Collection of acute and convalescent COVID-19 samples took place in the United States, Italy and Spain. Sources were T cells, B-cell-depleted T cells, or PBMCs; the material itself was cDNA or gDNA.

Per the study methods: The authors estimated nucleated cell counts from reference gene primer amplification. Measured with immunoSEQ multiplex PCR; TCRdb has only the in-frame clones, and not every one. V, J and clone size were drawn from that table, and D and trimming were deduced from the DNA. The data show a few hundred thousand clones, roughly 83% seen once. Unmatched junction bases numbered 5, after V lost 3 bases and J lost 2 bases. The germline V gene has CDR1 LNHDA and CDR2 SQIVND (reference sequence). The CDR3 runs to 16 residues. Sequencing was done on a sample of peripheral blood. This sequence joins TRBV19 and TRBJ1-5; 9 bases are shared with TRBD1. This TCR was recovered from a man in his fifties or sixties who had recovered from COVID-19. The CDR3 region has the DNA TGTGCCAGTAGTATTCTGGGACAGGGTGGCAATCAGCCCCAGCATTTT. Its translation: CASSILGQGGNQPQHF.